This T cell receptor beta chain comes out of a study of T cells in Graves' hyperthyroidism and ophthalmopathy. General study points: For ophthalmopathy, model prediction preceded onset by a median 6.5 months.

Each 10 ml fresh peripheral blood draw supplied the PBMCs. Amplification targeted TCR beta CDR3 regions from RNA transcripts. During a first-round RT-PCR of the TCR CDR3, the HTBI primer set was used. TCRdb reanalysed the multiplex PCR reads using MiXCR and keeps one entry per CDR3 protein. The table lists fewer than 550,000 distinct CDR3 sequences, 24% of them singletons. This clonotype was detected only a few times. Antigen specificity is unknown. This may arise from a read error, as a much more abundant clone is one base away. This CDR3 has 13 amino acids. V lost 3 bases to trimming and J lost 6 bases, with 11 bases between them.

The V call is TRBV12-3 or TRBV12-4, the J call TRBJ1-1, with TRBD1 as a possible D gene (5 bases). The clonotype originates from a young woman with Graves' ophthalmopathy. The source material was blood. Here the CDR3 DNA reads TGTGCCAGCAGTTTTTTTGGGGGAGCTGAAGCTTTCTTT. As protein: CASSFFGGAEAFF.